The 20 T cell receptor beta chains given below trace back to one sample, sequenced in a study of T cell changes during pregnancy in multiple sclerosis. Measured with immunoSEQ multiplex PCR; TCRdb has only the in-frame clones, and not every one. The table has 75,000 to 100,000 clones, roughly 91% seen once. This specimen consisted of peripheral blood, obtained after pregnancy. The source is a female donor in good health, enrolled as a control in a pregnancy study.

This clone was seen a handful of times. This chain links TRBV13 with TRBJ2-3; D possibly corresponds to TRBD1 (5 bases). The CDR3 covers 15 residues. The germline CDR1 and CDR2 sequences are PRHDT and FYEKMQ (reference sequence). V lost 2 bases to trimming and J lost 5 bases, with 14 bases between them. For the CDR3, the DNA is TGTGCCAGCAGCTTAAAGTCTGGGGCGCGAGATACGCAGTATTTT. Its translation is CASSLKSGARDTQYF.

This chain connects TRBV11-2 to TRBJ2-7; D may be TRBD2 (6 bases). Trimming took off 5 bases at V and 0 bases at J, with 14 bases between the two ends. CDR1 and CDR2 (germline): SGHAT, FQNNGV. CDR3 size: 15 residues. The CDR3 bases are TGTGCCAGCAGCATTAGCGGCGGAGCCTCCTACGAGCAGTACTTC. Translating it yields CASSISGGASYEQYF.

This chain uses TRBV5-6 with TRBJ1-2, with D perhaps TRBD1 (5 bases). The CDR3 consists of 14 residues. CDR1 is SGHDT, CDR2 YYEEEE, per germline. V lost 1 base to trimming and J lost 0 bases, with 7 bases between them. CDR3: CASSLTGANYGYTF. In DNA form, the CDR3 reads TGTGCCAGCAGCTTGACAGGTGCTAACTATGGCTACACCTTC.

This rearrangement joins TRBV5-1 to TRBJ2-1, with TRBD1 as a possible D gene (6 bases). V lost 3 bases and J 6 bases, leaving 16 bases between the germline ends. Germline-derived CDR1 and CDR2 are SGHRS and YFSETQ. This CDR3 is built from 15 residues. The CDR3 region has the DNA TGCGCCAGCAGCTCTACGACAGGCCGGGGCAATGAGCAGTTCTTC. It codes for CASSSTTGRGNEQFF.

CDR3 amino acids: CACDRSGVTEAFF. For the CDR3, the DNA is TGTGCCTGTGACAGGTCGGGCGTCACTGAAGCTTTCTTT. The genes are TRBV30 and TRBJ1-1, with TRBD1 as a possible D gene (6 bases). Trimming stripped 6 bases from V and 4 bases from J, with 15 bases between. There are 13 residues in the CDR3. Germline V gene data show CDR1 as GTSNPN and CDR2 as SVGIG (reference sequence).

This chain joins TRBV10-3 and TRBJ2-5, with D tentatively TRBD1 (9 bases). CDR1 is ENHRY and CDR2 is SYGVKD in the germline V gene. This CDR3 contains 15 residues. V lost 2 bases and J lost 5, with 15 bases in between. CDR3 in DNA: TGTGCCATCAGTGAGCGCGGGGGGACAGGGGAGACCCAGTACTTC. As protein: CAISERGGTGETQYF.

This clone has more than one count but fewer than ten. The chain employs TRBV18 and TRBJ1-6; D perhaps matches TRBD1 (6 bases). This CDR3 is 14 amino acids long. Between the trimmed V and J ends, which lost 2 bases and 7 bases, there was a span of 9 bases. Germline V CDR1 and CDR2: KGHSH, LQKENI. The CDR3 region is CASSPGQMNSPLHF. DNA for the CDR3: TGTGCCAGCTCACCAGGACAGATGAATTCACCCCTCCACTTT.

The V gene is TRBV7-8, the J gene TRBJ2-4; 8 nucleotides line up with TRBD1. The CDR3 runs 14 residues. The V and J ends lost 6 bases and 6 bases, in that order; junction bases with no gene match: 7. Germline lookup yields CDR1 SGHVS and CDR2 FQNEAQ. In nucleotides, the CDR3 is TGTGCCAGCAGAGCCACAGGGGGTCCAAACATTCAGTACTTC. Translated, it gives CASRATGGPNIQYF.

The chain links TRBV19 to TRBJ2-5; 9 bases are a match to TRBD1. With 10 bases clipped from V and 2 bases from J, the junction kept 5 bases outside the gene matches. The CDR3 spans 13 residues. Germline V gene lookup returns CDR1 LNHDA and CDR2 SQIVND (reference sequence). CDR3 in DNA: TGTGCCACCAGGGACAGGGCGCAAGAGACCCAGTACTTC. Translated, it gives CATRDRAQETQYF. The whole variable domain, filled in from reference TRBV19 and TRBJ2-5, reads DGGITQSPKYLFRKEGQNVTLSCEQNLNHDAMYWYRQDPGQGLRLIYYSQIVNDFQKGDIAEGYSVSREKKESFPLTVTSAQKNPTAFYLCATRDRAQETQYFGPGTRLLVL.

This chain connects TRBV7-2 to TRBJ1-2, with a possible D match to TRBD1 (6 bases). Germline assignment: CDR1 SGHTA and CDR2 FQGNSA. CDR3 length equals 12 residues. Between the trimmed V and J ends, which lost 5 bases and 4 bases, there was a span of 8 bases. CDR3 nucleotides: TGTGCCAGCAGCGAAGGGGGCTATGGCTACACCTTC. Its translation is CASSEGGYGYTF.

This rearrangement joins TRBV7-8 to TRBJ2-3; D gene uncertain. V lost 5 bases to trimming and J lost 4 bases, with 10 bases between them. CDR1 and CDR2 (germline): SGHVS, FQNEAQ. CDR3 length: 13 amino acids. This CDR3 reads CASSPYEADTQYF. The CDR3 DNA is TGTGCCAGCAGCCCCTATGAGGCAGATACGCAGTATTTT.

This chain joins TRBV27 and TRBJ2-1; TRBD2 aligns across 8 bases. CDR1 MNHEY and CDR2 SMNVEV come from the germline V gene (reference sequence). There are 15 residues in the CDR3. The trim removed 5 bases at V and 5 bases at J, leaving 8 bases unmatched. The CDR3 nucleotides are TGTGCCAGCAGTCACGTCGCGGGGGGAAACAATGAGCAGTTCTTC. This sequence encodes CASSHVAGGNNEQFF.

The rearrangement links TRBV18 to TRBJ2-5, with a weak D call TRBD2 (5 bases). Germline V gives CDR1 KGHSH, CDR2 LQKENI. V was trimmed by 2 bases and J by 10 bases, leaving 17 bases between them. The CDR3 contains 14 residues. The CDR3 reads CASSPGLNPSGQYF. In DNA form, the CDR3 reads TGTGCCAGCTCACCAGGACTGAACCCGAGTGGCCAGTACTTC.

This clone was counted between two and nine times. The chain recombines TRBV29-1 with TRBJ2-5; 12 bases are a match to TRBD2. The CDR3 sequence is 15 residues long. Germline V CDR1 and CDR2: SQVTM, ANQGSEA. Losses at the gene ends were 5 bases for V and 1 base for J; bases not matched to a gene: 5. The CDR3 loop reads CSVSTSGGGQETQYF. CDR3 sequence (DNA): TGCAGCGTTTCGACTAGCGGGGGCGGCCAAGAGACCCAGTACTTC.

In DNA form, the CDR3 reads TGTGCCAGCAGCCCTAGCGGGGGGGCCCTCGAGCAGTACTTC. Amino acids: CASSPSGGALEQYF. This chain connects TRBV5-4 to TRBJ2-7; 12 nucleotides align to TRBD2. The CDR3 has 14 residues. The germline CDR1 and CDR2 sequences are SGHNT and YYREEE (reference sequence). V lost 4 bases, J lost 6 bases, and 5 bases stayed unmatched.

The gene calls are TRBV14 and TRBJ1-1; D is ambiguous. Germline values: CDR1 SGHDN, CDR2 FVKESK. Trimming left V 4 bases short and J 3 bases short, with 21 bases between. This CDR3 has 17 amino acids. The DNA for the CDR3 is TGTGCCAGCAGCCCCTACGTGGGCACCCAGCCCCACACTGAAGCTTTCTTT. Protein: CASSPYVGTQPHTEAFF.

V gene TRBV28 combines with J gene TRBJ1-2; the match to TRBD1 covers 10 bases. This CDR3 contains 13 residues. J was trimmed by 6 bases and V by 2 bases; bases with no gene match: 0. Per germline, CDR1 MDHEN and CDR2 SYDVKM. This chain's CDR3 is CASSLGQGDGYTF. The DNA for the CDR3 is TGTGCCAGCAGTTTAGGACAGGGGGATGGCTACACCTTC.

The chain joins TRBV6-1 to TRBJ1-1, with D possibly being TRBD1 (5 bases). Germline assignment: CDR1 MNHNS and CDR2 SASEGT. V was shortened by 6 bases and J by 3 bases, with 14 bases between the two germline ends. This CDR3 has 14 residues. The CDR3 nucleotides are TGTGCCAGCAGCCCCCGGGGGGGTGACACTGAAGCTTTCTTT. Translating gives CASSPRGGDTEAFF.

The gene calls are TRBV7-9 and TRBJ2-1; TRBD2 agrees at 9 bases. V was pared by 5 bases and J by 2 bases, with 7 bases of the junction left unmatched. The CDR3 length is 16 residues. Germline V CDR1 and CDR2: SEHNR, FQNEAQ (reference sequence). The CDR3 here is CASSPGSGGPYNEQFF. The CDR3 DNA is TGTGCCAGCAGCCCCGGTAGCGGGGGACCCTACAATGAGCAGTTCTTC.

J is TRBJ2-3 and V is TRBV7-6; 8 positions match TRBD2. Germline V gives CDR1 SGHVS, CDR2 FNYEAQ. The junction had 10 bases not matched to a gene; V was cut back by 5 bases and J by 12 bases. This CDR3 comprises 13 residues. The CDR3 nucleotides are TGTGCCAGCAGCCCACAGCTAGCGGGTGAACAGTATTTT. This sequence encodes CASSPQLAGEQYF.